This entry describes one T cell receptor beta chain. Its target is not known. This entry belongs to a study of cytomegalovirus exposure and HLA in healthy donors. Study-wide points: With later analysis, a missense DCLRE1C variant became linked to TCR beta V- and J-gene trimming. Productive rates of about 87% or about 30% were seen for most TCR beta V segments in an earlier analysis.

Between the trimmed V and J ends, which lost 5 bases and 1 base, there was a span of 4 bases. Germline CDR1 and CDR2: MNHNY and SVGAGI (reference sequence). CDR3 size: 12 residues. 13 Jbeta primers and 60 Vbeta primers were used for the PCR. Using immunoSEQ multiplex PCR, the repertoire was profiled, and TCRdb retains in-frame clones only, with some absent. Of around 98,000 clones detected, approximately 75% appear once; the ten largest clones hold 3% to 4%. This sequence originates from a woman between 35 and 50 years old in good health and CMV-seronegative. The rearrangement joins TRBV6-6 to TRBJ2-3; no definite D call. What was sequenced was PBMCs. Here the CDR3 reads CASSEGTDTQYF. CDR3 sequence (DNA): TGTGCCAGCAGTGAGGGCACAGATACGCAGTATTTT.